This passage covers 28 T cell receptor beta chains from one sample sequenced in a study of HIV-infected patients and healthy controls. cDNA was made from approximately 0.55 ug RNA using alpha and beta constant primers. Using multiplexing indices, alpha and beta chain libraries were generated apart by chain-specific third strand synthesis. Using its own MiXCR run on the 5' RACE reads, TCRdb lists one record per CDR3 protein. The sample consists of fewer than 20,000 distinct CDR3 sequences, 9% to 15% of them appearing once. The repertoire came from unfractionated whole blood and reflected all unsorted peripheral T cells. The sequenced material came from blood. These receptors all stem from an adult in good health.

This clonotype was counted a few times. The chain carries TRBV3-1 and TRBJ1-1; 9 bases are shared with TRBD1. This CDR3 spans 13 amino acids. Germline CDR1 is LGHDT and CDR2 is YNNKEL (reference sequence). J was trimmed by 5 bases and V by 6 bases; bases with no gene match: 4. In nucleotides, the CDR3 is TGTGCCAGCAGGGGACAGGGAGGGACTGAAGCTTTCTTT. Amino acid sequence: CASRGQGGTEAFF.

This clonotype is medium-sized by share. This sequence joins TRBV7-9 and TRBJ2-4; D is possibly TRBD2 (5 bases). V lost 5 bases, J lost 0 bases, and 17 bases lay in between. This CDR3 has 17 residues. In germline, CDR1 is SEHNR, CDR2 FQNEAQ (reference sequence). As DNA, the CDR3 is TGTGCCAGCAGCAAGAGCCCGGGAAGCCTAGCCAAAAACATTCAGTACTTC. This gives the protein CASSKSPGSLAKNIQYF.

Ten or more counts support this clonotype. The V call is TRBV7-6, the J call TRBJ2-7; no reliable D call. This CDR3 comprises 15 residues. The germline V gene encodes CDR1 SGHVS and CDR2 FNYEAQ. V lost 2 bases and J 0 bases, leaving 11 bases between the germline ends. CDR3: CASSLLDMSSYEQYF. For the CDR3, the DNA is TGTGCCAGCAGCTTACTCGACATGAGCTCCTACGAGCAGTACTTC.

The genes are TRBV6-6 and TRBJ2-7; no definite D call. Germline assignment: CDR1 MNHNY and CDR2 SVGAGI (reference sequence). Trimming removed 6 bases at V and 4 bases at J, with 10 bases between. This CDR3 is built from 12 residues. The CDR3 DNA reads as TGTGCCAGCAGCCTATTAATATACGAGCAGTACTTC. Protein sequence: CASSLLIYEQYF.

The sample holds a few counts of this clonotype. The V gene is TRBV5-1, the J gene TRBJ1-1; D is unclear. Trimming left V 0 bases short and J 7 bases short, with 10 bases between. This CDR3 is built from 13 residues. Germline loops: CDR1 SGHRS, CDR2 YFSETQ. CDR3 sequence reads: CASSLGGRIEAFF. CDR3 DNA sequence: TGCGCCAGCAGCTTGGGAGGCAGAATTGAAGCTTTCTTT.

Remarks on this clonotype: A much larger clone lies a single base off, so this may be a read error. This chain links TRBV20-1 with TRBJ2-2, with D hard to call. The germline gives CDR1 DFQATT, CDR2 SNEGSKA (reference sequence). The V and J ends lost 0 bases and 7 bases respectively, with 15 bases between them. The length of the CDR3 is 15 residues. The CDR3 nucleotides are TGCAGTGCTAGAGACACCACCGGGTGGGACGGGGAGCTGTTTTTT. Translated, it gives CSARDTTGWDGELFF.

This clonotype was seen repeatedly, ten times or more. The chain carries TRBV19 and TRBJ1-2, with a tentative D call TRBD1 (6 bases). Trimming took off 3 bases at V and 4 bases at J, with 15 bases between the two ends. Germline lookup yields CDR1 LNHDA and CDR2 SQIVND (reference sequence). This CDR3 comprises 15 residues. CDR3 nucleotide sequence: TGTGCCAGTAGTATTCAAGGGGGGAACCGCTATGGCTACACCTTC. This encodes CASSIQGGNRYGYTF.

There are many counts of this clonotype. The J gene is TRBJ1-1, the V gene TRBV27, with D possibly TRBD1 on 6 matching bases. CDR1 and CDR2 (germline): MNHEY, SMNVEV (reference sequence). V lost 5 bases to trimming and J lost 0 bases, with 16 bases between them. This CDR3 has 16 residues. The CDR3 DNA is TGTGCCAGCAGTGGAAGAACAGGGAGGGTGAACACTGAAGCTTTCTTT. This codes for CASSGRTGRVNTEAFF.

This clonotype has ten or more counts. This rearrangement joins TRBV28 to TRBJ1-2; a weak D match, TRBD1 (6 bases). Trimming stripped 4 bases from V and 8 bases from J, with 17 bases between. Germline-derived CDR1 and CDR2 are MDHEN and SYDVKM. The CDR3 contains 14 residues. The CDR3 sequence: CASSSEGGARGYTF. CDR3 sequence (DNA): TGTGCCAGCAGTTCGGAAGGGGGGGCGCGCGGCTACACCTTC.

V usage is TRBV12-3 or TRBV12-4 and J usage is TRBJ1-5; no clear D. The CDR3 is made up of 12 amino acids. V lost 1 base and J 8 bases, leaving 6 bases between the germline ends. CDR3 region: CASSLGEEPQHF. DNA for the CDR3: TGTGCCAGCAGTTTAGGAGAAGAGCCCCAGCATTTT.

This clonotype has a count of ten or more. The genes are TRBV6-2 or TRBV6-3 and TRBJ1-5, with 7 positions matching TRBD1. Germline V gene data show CDR1 as MNHEY and CDR2 as SVGEGT. The junction had 2 bases not matched to a gene; V was cut back by 5 bases and J by 4 bases. This CDR3 contains 13 residues. The CDR3 region is CASSLQGNQPQHF. The CDR3 bases are TGTGCCAGCAGTCTACAGGGGAATCAGCCCCAGCATTTT.

V is TRBV3-1 and J is TRBJ2-7, with 8 bases that match TRBD2. The CDR3 is made up of 14 amino acids. The junction had 8 bases not matched to a gene; V was cut back by 4 bases and J by 6 bases. CDR1 and CDR2 from the germline V gene are LGHDT and YNNKEL (reference sequence). CDR3 DNA sequence: TGTGCCAGCAGCCGCGGGGGGCTGAGACTCGAGCAGTACTTC. This encodes CASSRGGLRLEQYF.

The sample holds many counts of this clonotype. The chain is built from TRBV7-3 and TRBJ1-2, with 8 bases matching TRBD1. J lost 5 bases, V lost 4 bases, and 3 bases had no gene match. CDR3 size: 13 residues. Germline V CDR1 and CDR2: SGHTA, FQGTGA. The CDR3 protein is CASSSDRGYGYTF. The CDR3 DNA reads TGTGCCAGCAGCTCCGACAGGGGTTATGGCTACACCTTC.

This clonotype is labeled medium-sized (0.01 to 0.1%). J is TRBJ1-2 and V is TRBV7-2, with no clear D. CDR1 and CDR2 (germline): SGHTA, FQGNSA. With 0 bases removed from V and 0 bases from J, the gap between germline ends came to 5 bases. The CDR3 has 14 residues. The CDR3 loop is CASSLAWTNYGYTF. The CDR3 DNA reads as TGTGCCAGCAGCTTAGCCTGGACTAACTATGGCTACACCTTC.

CDR3 nucleotides: TGTGCCAGCAGCCCAGAACTCGCTGACTATGGCTACACCTTC. Translation: CASSPELADYGYTF. This chain joins TRBV5-6 and TRBJ1-2, with unresolved D. V was clipped by 4 bases and J by 3 bases, with 13 bases between them. Germline assignment: CDR1 SGHDT and CDR2 YYEEEE. The CDR3 is 14 amino acids.

This clonotype occurred a few times. The rearrangement joins TRBV12-3 or TRBV12-4 to TRBJ2-5, with 7 bases lining up with TRBD1. V was clipped by 5 bases and J by 2 bases; unmatched bases: 11. The CDR3 spans 16 residues. CDR3 protein: CASSGGQFFSQETQYF. CDR3 bases: TGTGCCAGCAGTGGGGGACAGTTCTTTTCGCAAGAGACCCAGTACTTC.

This clonotype has a count of ten or more. This rearrangement joins TRBV12-3 or TRBV12-4 to TRBJ1-1; D remains ambiguous. V lost 5 bases and J 6 bases, leaving 16 bases between the germline ends. This CDR3 is 14 amino acids long. CDR3 DNA sequence: TGTGCCAGCAGTACGAGCTCGGCACCGCCTGAAGCTTTCTTT. The encoded protein is CASSTSSAPPEAFF.

The chain employs TRBV3-1 and TRBJ1-1; maybe TRBD1 (5 bases). CDR1 and CDR2 from the germline V gene are LGHDT and YNNKEL (reference sequence). V lost 0 bases, J lost 0 bases, and 8 bases lay in between. The CDR3 is 15 residues long. The CDR3 protein is CASSQDEGMNTEAFF. For the CDR3, the DNA is TGTGCCAGCAGCCAAGATGAGGGGATGAACACTGAAGCTTTCTTT.

This clonotype was detected only a few times. The chain carries TRBV7-2 and TRBJ1-2; 9 nucleotides agree with TRBD1. Germline loops: CDR1 SGHTA, CDR2 FQGNSA. This CDR3 region has 18 residues. V gave up 5 bases and J gave up 4 bases; unmatched junction bases: 17. The CDR3 here is CASSLQPGTGKVGYGYTF. The CDR3 DNA reads as TGTGCCAGCAGCCTGCAACCTGGGACAGGGAAGGTGGGCTATGGCTACACCTTC. The entire variable domain, with the rest obtained from reference TRBV7-2 and TRBJ1-2, is as follows: GAGVSQSPSNKVTEKGKDVELRCDPISGHTALYWYRQSLGQGLEFLIYFQGNSAPDKSGLPSDRFSAERTGGSVSTLTIQRTQQEDSAVYLCASSLQPGTGKVGYGYTFGSGTRLTVV.

This clonotype was recorded many times. The chain carries TRBV4-3 and TRBJ2-7; D not resolved. The V end was cut by 0 bases, the J end by 1 base, with 19 bases between. The CDR3 is made up of 18 amino acids. Per the germline V gene, CDR1 is LGHNA and CDR2 is YSLEER. In DNA, the CDR3 is TGCGCCAGCAGCCAAGAGAAGTCTTTGTGGGGAATATCCTACGAGCAGTACTTC. Its protein is CASSQEKSLWGISYEQYF.

The sample holds many counts of this clonotype. The gene calls are TRBV7-3 and TRBJ1-2, with unresolved D. Germline V gives CDR1 SGHTA, CDR2 FQGTGA. The CDR3 contains 12 residues. Trimming took off 5 bases at V and 8 bases at J, with 12 bases between the two ends. The CDR3 reads CASSPPARGYTF. CDR3 DNA: TGTGCCAGCAGCCCACCGGCGCGGGGCTACACCTTC.

This clonotype was observed many times. This chain uses TRBV18 with TRBJ2-7; no definite D call. CDR3 length: 16 residues. Trimming left V 5 bases short and J 2 bases short, with 19 bases between. Germline V gene lookup returns CDR1 KGHSH and CDR2 LQKENI. Here the CDR3 DNA reads TGTGCCAGCTCATCCATTATAGTGACCTCCACCTACGAGCAGTACTTC. Translating gives CASSSIIVTSTYEQYF.

This clonotype appeared many times. The rearrangement joins TRBV7-2 to TRBJ2-7; tentatively, D is TRBD1 (5 bases). The germline V gene has CDR1 SGHTA and CDR2 FQGNSA. Trimming cost V 5 bases and J 3 bases, with 11 bases left between them. There are 13 residues in the CDR3. In DNA form, the CDR3 reads TGTGCCAGCAGCCCTCTGGGGCTCTACGAGCAGTACTTC. Translated, it gives CASSPLGLYEQYF.

This clonotype turned up a few times. CDR3 in amino acids: CASSQDALEGAEGNYGYTF. In DNA, the CDR3 is TGCGCCAGCAGCCAAGACGCCCTCGAGGGCGCGGAGGGAAACTATGGCTACACCTTC. This chain uses TRBV4-3 with TRBJ1-2; D unclear. V lost 0 bases, J lost 2 bases, and 22 bases lay in between. The CDR3 has 19 residues. CDR1 is LGHNA and CDR2 is YSLEER in the germline V gene.

This clonotype was observed a few times. V is TRBV3-1 and J is TRBJ1-1; D unclear. Trimming took 4 bases from V and 3 from J, leaving 15 bases between them. The CDR3 loop spans 15 amino acids. Per the germline V gene, CDR1 is LGHDT and CDR2 is YNNKEL (reference sequence). CDR3 sequence (DNA): TGTGCCAGCAGCCTAGTCTTTGGAGGGCACACTGAAGCTTTCTTT. This encodes CASSLVFGGHTEAFF.

This clonotype was observed many times. The chain couples TRBV10-3 to TRBJ1-1, with D maybe TRBD1 (6 bases). Germline V gives CDR1 ENHRY, CDR2 SYGVKD. The CDR3 is 14 amino acids. The V end was cut by 5 bases, the J end by 2 bases, with 12 bases between. The CDR3 DNA reads as TGTGCCATCAGTCGAGGGGGTGGAAACACTGAAGCTTTCTTT. It specifies CAISRGGGNTEAFF.

The sample holds a few counts of this clonotype. V is TRBV27 and J is TRBJ1-4; D is unresolved. V was cut by 6 bases and J by 5 bases, with 10 bases left in between. Germline V gene lookup returns CDR1 MNHEY and CDR2 SMNVEV (reference sequence). This CDR3 comprises 13 residues. CDR3 in DNA: TGTGCCAGCAGCGGAAGGTACAATGAAAAACTGTTTTTT. Protein sequence: CASSGRYNEKLFF.

Judged by abundance, this clonotype is medium-sized. The chain recombines TRBV28 with TRBJ1-4; D not certain. The CDR3 extends over 17 amino acids. V shed 4 bases and J shed 0 bases, with 15 bases lying between them. CDR1 MDHEN and CDR2 SYDVKM come from the germline V gene. The CDR3 sequence: CASSSWTGRTTNEKLFF. The CDR3 DNA reads as TGTGCCAGCAGTTCCTGGACGGGGAGAACAACTAATGAAAAACTGTTTTTT.